This T cell receptor (beta chain) came from a study of T cells expressing NK-cell markers. Turning to the study itself: It was from sorted CD3+CD56+NKG2C+, CD3+CD56+NKG2C- and CD3+CD56-NKG2C+ T cells that TCR beta repertoires came.

Study findings and constraints: A few donors' CD3+CD56-NKG2C+ cells were dominated by the same clonotypes.

Germline V lookup: CDR1 LNHDA, CDR2 SQIVND (reference sequence). The CDR3 totals 16 residues. Comment on this clonotype: Its antigen is not identified.

TCR beta cDNA was generated via 5'RACE template switching incorporating UMIs. TCRdb reworked the 5' RACE reads into one entry per CDR3 protein, no DNA. The sample totals 440,000 or so distinct CDR3 sequences; its top ten clones hold about 7.3%. The rearrangement joins TRBV19 to TRBJ2-1; TCRdb selects TRBD2, and the lack of DNA leaves this call unchecked. The source is a woman between 18 and 70 years old in good health. Sample: blood T cells: a sorted CD56 or NKG2C T cell subset, CD4+ or CD8+ T cells, or bulk PBMC T cells (not recorded which). The CDR3 loop reads CASTTSGATSYNEQFF.